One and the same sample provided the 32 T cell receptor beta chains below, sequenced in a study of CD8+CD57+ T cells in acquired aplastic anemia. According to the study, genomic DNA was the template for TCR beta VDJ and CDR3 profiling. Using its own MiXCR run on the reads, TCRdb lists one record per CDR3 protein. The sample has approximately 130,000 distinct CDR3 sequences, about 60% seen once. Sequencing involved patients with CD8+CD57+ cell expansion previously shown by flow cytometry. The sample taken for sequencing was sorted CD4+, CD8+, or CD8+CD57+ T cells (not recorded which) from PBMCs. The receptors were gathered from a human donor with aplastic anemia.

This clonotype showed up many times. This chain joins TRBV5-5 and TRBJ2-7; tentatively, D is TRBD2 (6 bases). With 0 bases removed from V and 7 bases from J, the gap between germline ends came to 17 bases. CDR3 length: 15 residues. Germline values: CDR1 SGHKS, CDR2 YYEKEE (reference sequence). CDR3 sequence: CASSLDGRPGVEQYF. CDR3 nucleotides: TGTGCCAGCAGCTTGGATGGGAGGCCCGGGGTGGAGCAGTACTTC.

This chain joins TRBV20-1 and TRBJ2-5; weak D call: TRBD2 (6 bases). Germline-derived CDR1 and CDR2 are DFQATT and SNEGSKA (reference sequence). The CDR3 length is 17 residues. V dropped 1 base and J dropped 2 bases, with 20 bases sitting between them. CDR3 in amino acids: CSARGPRRGRDQETQYF. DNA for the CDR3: TGCAGTGCTAGAGGACCTCGGCGGGGACGGGATCAAGAGACCCAGTACTTC.

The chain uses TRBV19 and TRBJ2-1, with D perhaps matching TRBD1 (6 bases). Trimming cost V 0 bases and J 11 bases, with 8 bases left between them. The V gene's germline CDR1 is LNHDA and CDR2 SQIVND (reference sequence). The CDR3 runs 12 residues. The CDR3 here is CASSIEGQKQFF. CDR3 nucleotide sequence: TGTGCCAGTAGTATAGAGGGACAAAAGCAGTTCTTC. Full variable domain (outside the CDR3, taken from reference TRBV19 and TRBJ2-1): DGGITQSPKYLFRKEGQNVTLSCEQNLNHDAMYWYRQDPGQGLRLIYYSQIVNDFQKGDIAEGYSVSREKKESFPLTVTSAQKNPTAFYLCASSIEGQKQFFGPGTRLTVL.

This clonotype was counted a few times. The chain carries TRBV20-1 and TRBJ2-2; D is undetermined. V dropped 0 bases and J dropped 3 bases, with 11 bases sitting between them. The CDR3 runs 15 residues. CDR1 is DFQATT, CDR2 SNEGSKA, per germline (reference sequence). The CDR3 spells CSARDLGQDTGELFF. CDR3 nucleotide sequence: TGCAGTGCTAGAGATCTAGGGCAGGACACCGGGGAGCTGTTTTTT.

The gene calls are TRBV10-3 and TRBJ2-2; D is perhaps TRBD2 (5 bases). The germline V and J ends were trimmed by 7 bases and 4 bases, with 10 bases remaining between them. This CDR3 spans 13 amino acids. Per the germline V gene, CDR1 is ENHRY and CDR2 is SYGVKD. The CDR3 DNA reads TGTGCCATCAAAAAGGAGGTCACCGGGGAGCTGTTTTTT. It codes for CAIKKEVTGELFF.

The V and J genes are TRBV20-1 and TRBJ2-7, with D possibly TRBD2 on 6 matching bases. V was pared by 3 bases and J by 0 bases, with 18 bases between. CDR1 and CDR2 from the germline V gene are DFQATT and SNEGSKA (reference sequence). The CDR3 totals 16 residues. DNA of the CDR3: TGCAGTGCTAGCCCACTAGCCCGGGGCAGCTCCTACGAGCAGTACTTC. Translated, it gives CSASPLARGSSYEQYF.

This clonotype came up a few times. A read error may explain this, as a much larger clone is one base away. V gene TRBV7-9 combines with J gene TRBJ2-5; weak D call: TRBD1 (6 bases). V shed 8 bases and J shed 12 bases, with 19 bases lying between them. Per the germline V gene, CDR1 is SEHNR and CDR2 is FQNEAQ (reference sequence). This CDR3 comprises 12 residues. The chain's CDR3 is CASSAEGVGEYF. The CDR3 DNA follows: TGTGCCAGCTCTGCTGAGGGGGTTGGAGAGTACTTC.

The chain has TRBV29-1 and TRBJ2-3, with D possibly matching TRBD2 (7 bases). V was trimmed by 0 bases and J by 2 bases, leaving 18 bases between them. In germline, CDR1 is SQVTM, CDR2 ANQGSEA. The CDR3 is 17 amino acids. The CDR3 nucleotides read TGCAGCGTTGAAGATCCCAGGGGAGCGGGGAACACAGATACGCAGTATTTT. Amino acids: CSVEDPRGAGNTDTQYF.

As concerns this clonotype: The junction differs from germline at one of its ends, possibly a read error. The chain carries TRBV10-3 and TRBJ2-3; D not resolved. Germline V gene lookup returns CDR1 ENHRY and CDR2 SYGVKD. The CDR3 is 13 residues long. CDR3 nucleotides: TGTGCCACCAGTGATTTGTTCACAGATACGCAGTATTTT. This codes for CATSDLFTDTQYF.

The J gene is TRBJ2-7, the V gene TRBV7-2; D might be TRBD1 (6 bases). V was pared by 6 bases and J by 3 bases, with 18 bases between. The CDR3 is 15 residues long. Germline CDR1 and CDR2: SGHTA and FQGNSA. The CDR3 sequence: CASSLGQGIIYEQYF. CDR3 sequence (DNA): TGTGCCAGCAGTCTTGGGCAGGGGATTATCTACGAGCAGTACTTC.

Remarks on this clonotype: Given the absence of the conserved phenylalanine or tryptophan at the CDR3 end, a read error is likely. The CDR3 protein is CASSLARGPLHL. The CDR3 DNA is TGTGCCAGCAGCTTAGCGCGAGGGCCCCTCCACTTG. The gene calls are TRBV7-2 and TRBJ1-6; D uncertain. There are 12 residues in the CDR3. The germline V and J ends were trimmed by 0 bases and 13 bases, with 7 bases remaining between them. CDR1 and CDR2 (germline): SGHTA, FQGNSA.

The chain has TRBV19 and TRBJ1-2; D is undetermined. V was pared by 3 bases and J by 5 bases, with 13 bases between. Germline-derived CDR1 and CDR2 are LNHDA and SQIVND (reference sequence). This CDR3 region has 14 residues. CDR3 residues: CASSMAQAGYGYTF. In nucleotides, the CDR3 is TGTGCCAGTAGTATGGCCCAGGCTGGGTATGGCTACACCTTC.

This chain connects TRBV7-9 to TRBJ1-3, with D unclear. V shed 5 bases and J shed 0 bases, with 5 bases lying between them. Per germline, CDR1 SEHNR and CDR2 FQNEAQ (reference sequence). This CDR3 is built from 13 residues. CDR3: CASSVDSGNTIYF. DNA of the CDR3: TGTGCCAGCAGCGTGGACTCTGGAAACACCATATATTTT.

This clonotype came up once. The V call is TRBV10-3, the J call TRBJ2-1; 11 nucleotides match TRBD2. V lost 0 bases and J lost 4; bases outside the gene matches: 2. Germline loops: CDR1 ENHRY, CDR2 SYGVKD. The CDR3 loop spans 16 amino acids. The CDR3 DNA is TGTGCCATCAGTGAGTCGACTAGCGGGGTATACAATGAGCAGTTCTTC. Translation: CAISESTSGVYNEQFF.

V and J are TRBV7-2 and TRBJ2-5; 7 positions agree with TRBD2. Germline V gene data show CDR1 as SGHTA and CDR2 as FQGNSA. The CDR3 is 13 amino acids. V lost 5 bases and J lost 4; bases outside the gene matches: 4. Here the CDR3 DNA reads TGTGCCAGCAGCGGGGGGGAAGGAGAGACCCAGTACTTC. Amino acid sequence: CASSGGEGETQYF.

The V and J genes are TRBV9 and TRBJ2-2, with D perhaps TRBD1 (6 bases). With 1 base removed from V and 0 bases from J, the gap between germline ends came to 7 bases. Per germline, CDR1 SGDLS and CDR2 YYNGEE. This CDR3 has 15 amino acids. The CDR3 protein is CASSVQGTNTGELFF. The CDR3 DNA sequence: TGTGCCAGCAGCGTACAGGGGACGAACACCGGGGAGCTGTTTTTT.

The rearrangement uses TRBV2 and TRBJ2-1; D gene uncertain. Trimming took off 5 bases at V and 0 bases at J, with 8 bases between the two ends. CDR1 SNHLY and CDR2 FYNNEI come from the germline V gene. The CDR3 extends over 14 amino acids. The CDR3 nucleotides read TGTGCCAGCAGTTTTGGTGGCTCCTACAATGAGCAGTTCTTC. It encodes CASSFGGSYNEQFF.

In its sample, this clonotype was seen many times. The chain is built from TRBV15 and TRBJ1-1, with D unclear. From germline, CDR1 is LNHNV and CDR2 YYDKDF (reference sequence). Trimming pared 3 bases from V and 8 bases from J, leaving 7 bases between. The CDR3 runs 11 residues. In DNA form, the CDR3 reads TGTGCCACCAGCAGGGGGAGGGAAGCTTTCTTT. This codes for CATSRGREAFF. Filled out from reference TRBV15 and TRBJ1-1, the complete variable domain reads DAMVIQNPRYQVTQFGKPVTLSCSQTLNHNVMYWYQQKSSQAPKLLFHYYDKDFNNEADTPDNFQSRRPNTSFCFLDIRSPGLGDTAMYLCATSRGREAFFGQGTRLTVV.

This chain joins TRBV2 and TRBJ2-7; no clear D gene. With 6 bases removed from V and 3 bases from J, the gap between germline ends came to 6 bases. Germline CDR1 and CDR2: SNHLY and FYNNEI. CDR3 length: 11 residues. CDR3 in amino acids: CASRGFYEQYF. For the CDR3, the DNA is TGTGCCAGCAGAGGGTTCTACGAGCAGTACTTC.

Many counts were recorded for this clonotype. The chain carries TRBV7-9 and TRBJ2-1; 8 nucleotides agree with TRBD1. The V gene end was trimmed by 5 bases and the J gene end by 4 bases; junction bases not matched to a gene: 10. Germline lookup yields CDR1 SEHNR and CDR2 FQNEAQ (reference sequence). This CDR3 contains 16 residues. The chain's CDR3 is CASSPGQGVRYNEQFF. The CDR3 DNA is TGTGCCAGCAGCCCAGGACAGGGAGTTAGGTACAATGAGCAGTTCTTC.

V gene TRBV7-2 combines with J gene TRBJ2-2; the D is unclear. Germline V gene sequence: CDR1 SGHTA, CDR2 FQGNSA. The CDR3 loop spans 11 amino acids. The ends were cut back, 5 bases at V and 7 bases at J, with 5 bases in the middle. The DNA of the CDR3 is TGTGCCAGCAGCGACTTCGGGGAGCTGTTTTTT. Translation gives CASSDFGELFF.

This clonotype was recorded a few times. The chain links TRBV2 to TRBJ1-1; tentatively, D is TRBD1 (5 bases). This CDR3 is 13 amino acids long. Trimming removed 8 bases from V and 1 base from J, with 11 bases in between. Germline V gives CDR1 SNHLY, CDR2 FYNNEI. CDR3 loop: CASGSRGNTEAFF. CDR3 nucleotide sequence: TGTGCCAGCGGAAGTAGGGGGAACACTGAAGCTTTCTTT. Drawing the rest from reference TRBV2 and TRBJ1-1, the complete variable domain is EPEVTQTPSHQVTQMGQEVILRCVPISNHLYFYWYRQILGQKVEFLVSFYNNEISEKSEIFDDQFSVERPDGSNFTLKIRSTKLEDSAMYFCASGSRGNTEAFFGQGTRLTVV.

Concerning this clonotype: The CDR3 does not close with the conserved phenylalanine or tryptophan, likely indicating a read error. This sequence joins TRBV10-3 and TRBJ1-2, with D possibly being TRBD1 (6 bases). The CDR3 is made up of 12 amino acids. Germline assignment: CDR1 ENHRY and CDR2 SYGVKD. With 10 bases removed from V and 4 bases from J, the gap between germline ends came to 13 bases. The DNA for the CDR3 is TGTGCCACCGAGGGGGGGTCCTATGGCTACACCTCC. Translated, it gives CATEGGSYGYTS.

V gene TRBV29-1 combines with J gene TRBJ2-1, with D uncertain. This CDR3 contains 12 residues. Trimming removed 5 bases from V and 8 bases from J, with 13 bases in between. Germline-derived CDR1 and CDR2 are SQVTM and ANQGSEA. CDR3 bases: TGCAGCGTTTACTCTCGCATCGATGAGCAGTTCTTC. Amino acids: CSVYSRIDEQFF.

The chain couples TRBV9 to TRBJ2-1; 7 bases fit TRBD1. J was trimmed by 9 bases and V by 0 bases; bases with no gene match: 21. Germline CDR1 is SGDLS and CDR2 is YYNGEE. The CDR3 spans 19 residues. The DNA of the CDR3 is TGTGCCAGCAGCGTAGATCCGGTCCCGGGACAGCTCCGCGTCAGTGAGCAGTTCTTC. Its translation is CASSVDPVPGQLRVSEQFF.

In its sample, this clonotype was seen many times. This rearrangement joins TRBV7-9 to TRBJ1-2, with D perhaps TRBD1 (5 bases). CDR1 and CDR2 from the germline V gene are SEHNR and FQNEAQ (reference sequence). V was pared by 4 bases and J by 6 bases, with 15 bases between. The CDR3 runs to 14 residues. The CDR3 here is CASSSQGSVHGYTF. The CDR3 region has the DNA TGTGCCAGCAGCTCCCAGGGAAGCGTACATGGCTACACCTTC.

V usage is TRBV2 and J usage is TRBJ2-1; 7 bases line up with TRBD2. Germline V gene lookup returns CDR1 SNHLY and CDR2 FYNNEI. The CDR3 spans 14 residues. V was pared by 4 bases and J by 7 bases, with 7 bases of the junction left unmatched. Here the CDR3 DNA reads TGTGCCAGCAGTGGCCTAGCGGTAGGTAATGAGCAGTTCTTC. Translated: CASSGLAVGNEQFF.

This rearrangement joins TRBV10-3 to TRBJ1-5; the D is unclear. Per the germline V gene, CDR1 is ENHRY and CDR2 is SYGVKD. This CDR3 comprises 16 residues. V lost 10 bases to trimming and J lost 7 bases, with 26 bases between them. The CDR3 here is CASNNLRASGPQPQHF. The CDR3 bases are TGTGCCAGCAATAATCTCCGCGCCTCAGGCCCCCAGCCCCAGCATTTT.

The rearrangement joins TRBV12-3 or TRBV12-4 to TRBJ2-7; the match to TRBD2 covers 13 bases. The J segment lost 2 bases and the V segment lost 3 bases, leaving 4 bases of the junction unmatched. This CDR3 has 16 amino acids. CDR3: CASSFGTSGVTYEQYF. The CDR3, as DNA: TGTGCCAGCAGTTTCGGGACTAGCGGGGTCACCTACGAGCAGTACTTC.

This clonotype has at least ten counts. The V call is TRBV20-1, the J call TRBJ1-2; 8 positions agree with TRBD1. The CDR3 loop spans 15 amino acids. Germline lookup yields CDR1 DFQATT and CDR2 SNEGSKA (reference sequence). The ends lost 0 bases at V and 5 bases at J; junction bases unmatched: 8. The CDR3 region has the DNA TGCAGTGCTAGAGATCCCGACAGGGGTAATTATGGCTACACCTTC. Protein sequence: CSARDPDRGNYGYTF.

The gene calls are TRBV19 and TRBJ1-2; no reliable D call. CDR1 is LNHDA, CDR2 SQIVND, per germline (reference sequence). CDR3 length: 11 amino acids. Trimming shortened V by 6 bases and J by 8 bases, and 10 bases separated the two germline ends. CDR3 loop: CASRDLAGYTF. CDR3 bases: TGTGCCAGTAGGGACTTGGCGGGCTACACCTTC.

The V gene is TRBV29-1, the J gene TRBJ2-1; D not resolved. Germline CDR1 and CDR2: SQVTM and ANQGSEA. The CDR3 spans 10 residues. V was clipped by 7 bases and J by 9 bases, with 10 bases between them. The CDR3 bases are TGCAGCGGATCCGGGTCTGAGCAGTTCTTC. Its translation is CSGSGSEQFF.